These 27 T cell receptor beta chains were sequenced from one sample in a study of blood T cell repertoires in COVID-19. The assay was immunoSEQ multiplex PCR, and TCRdb's table has in-frame clones only and misses some. The sample has around 230,000 clones, approximately 84% seen once. The sequencing input was PBMCs or T cells enriched from blood (not recorded which). Receptors were obtained from a man aged 35-49 years who had recovered from COVID-19.

The chain recombines TRBV28 with TRBJ1-6, with D perhaps matching TRBD1 (5 bases). The CDR3 covers 12 residues. CDR1 and CDR2 from the germline V gene are MDHEN and SYDVKM. Trimming removed 2 bases at V and 15 bases at J, with 11 bases between. The CDR3 nucleotides are TGTGCCAGCAGTTTACCTTTAGGACACCTCCACTTT. Translating gives CASSLPLGHLHF. Together with reference TRBV28 and TRBJ1-6, the CDR3 gives the full variable domain: DVKVTQSSRYLVKRTGEKVFLECVQDMDHENMFWYRQDPGLGLRLIYFSYDVKMKEKGDIPEGYSVSREKKERFSLILESASTNQTSMYLCASSLPLGHLHFGNGTRLTVT.

The rearrangement links TRBV5-1 to TRBJ2-2, with 9 positions matching TRBD2. The CDR3 is made up of 15 amino acids. Losses at the gene ends were 6 bases for V and 1 base for J; bases not matched to a gene: 4. The germline gives CDR1 SGHRS, CDR2 YFSETQ. This chain's CDR3 is CASIKTSGNTGELFF. The CDR3 DNA is TGCGCCAGCATTAAGACTAGCGGGAACACCGGGGAGCTGTTTTTT.

The table lists this clone with a count of one. The CDR3, as DNA: TGTGCCAGCAGCTCTGGGAGGTCCTACAATGAGCAGTTCTTC. Translated, it gives CASSSGRSYNEQFF. The chain couples TRBV7-9 to TRBJ2-1; a weak D match, TRBD2 (6 bases). Deletions cut 4 bases from V and 1 base from J, with 8 bases between. Germline V gene lookup returns CDR1 SEHNR and CDR2 FQNEAQ (reference sequence). The CDR3 consists of 14 residues.

CDR3 in DNA: TGTGCCAGCACCCGGGGGAGCTCCTACAATGAGCAGTTCTTC. Encoded protein: CASTRGSSYNEQFF. The chain has TRBV11-2 and TRBJ2-1, with D tentatively TRBD2 (6 bases). The V gene's germline CDR1 is SGHAT and CDR2 FQNNGV. V was cut by 7 bases and J by 0 bases, with 10 bases left in between. The CDR3 runs to 14 residues.

The rearrangement joins TRBV5-5 to TRBJ1-2, with unresolved D. This CDR3 contains 14 residues. The germline CDR1 and CDR2 sequences are SGHKS and YYEKEE (reference sequence). Deletions cut 0 bases from V and 4 bases from J, with 10 bases between. In DNA, the CDR3 is TGTGCCAGCAGCTTGGACAGAGCCTTCTATGGCTACACCTTC. It encodes CASSLDRAFYGYTF.

This chain links TRBV28 with TRBJ2-1; 9 nucleotides align to TRBD2. This CDR3 has 14 amino acids. The V gene end was trimmed by 3 bases and the J gene end by 7 bases; junction bases not matched to a gene: 4. Looked up from germline, CDR1 is MDHEN and CDR2 is SYDVKM. CDR3 nucleotide sequence: TGTGCCAGCAGTTTCATAACTAGCGGGAATGAGCAGTTCTTC. Amino acids: CASSFITSGNEQFF.

The chain recombines TRBV5-1 with TRBJ2-7, with 7 bases fitting TRBD1. V lost 4 bases to trimming and J lost 0 bases; unmatched junction nucleotides: 4. Germline V gives CDR1 SGHRS, CDR2 YFSETQ. The CDR3 length is 14 residues. CDR3 loop: CASSLGTDSYEQYF. DNA of the CDR3: TGCGCCAGCAGCCTCGGGACAGACTCCTACGAGCAGTACTTC.

This chain connects TRBV7-2 to TRBJ2-1; TRBD2 is a possible D gene (5 bases). This CDR3 contains 15 residues. V dropped 3 bases and J dropped 0 bases, with 9 bases sitting between them. The germline V gene has CDR1 SGHTA and CDR2 FQGNSA. CDR3 sequence reads: CASSFTGISYNEQFF. The DNA of the CDR3 is TGTGCCAGCAGCTTTACCGGGATCTCCTACAATGAGCAGTTCTTC.

The chain links TRBV2 to TRBJ1-4; D might be TRBD1 (5 bases). Germline lookup yields CDR1 SNHLY and CDR2 FYNNEI. With 10 bases removed from V and 4 bases from J, the gap between germline ends came to 16 bases. This CDR3 has 14 residues. In DNA form, the CDR3 reads TGTGCCACCACGGGACTCCAGCGTAATGAAAAACTGTTTTTT. Its protein product is CATTGLQRNEKLFF.

V is TRBV6-1 and J is TRBJ1-1; 10 bases are a match to TRBD1. This CDR3 has 16 amino acids. The germline V gene has CDR1 MNHNS and CDR2 SASEGT. V lost 2 bases, J lost 10 bases, and 13 bases stayed unmatched. The CDR3 DNA reads TGTGCCAGCAGTGAACTCGGGACAGGGGCTTCTCGGCGAGCTTTCTTT. Translation gives CASSELGTGASRRAFF.

The chain has TRBV6-5 and TRBJ1-5; unclear D gene. Between the trimmed V and J ends, which lost 8 bases and 0 bases, there was a span of 11 bases. CDR3 size: 14 residues. Germline V gene data show CDR1 as MNHEY and CDR2 as SVGAGI. CDR3 sequence (DNA): TGTGCCAGCCGCTGGTCCTATAGCAATCAGCCCCAGCATTTT. Translated: CASRWSYSNQPQHF.

This clone showed up just a few times. V is TRBV7-2 and J is TRBJ2-4; 8 bases fit TRBD1. The CDR3 is 15 amino acids. J lost 3 bases, V lost 5 bases, and 6 bases had no gene match. The germline gives CDR1 SGHTA, CDR2 FQGNSA. CDR3 in DNA: TGTGCCAGCAGCCCACGGACAGGGTACAAAAACATTCAGTACTTC. It codes for CASSPRTGYKNIQYF.

The V call is TRBV4-3, the J call TRBJ2-5; a weak D match, TRBD2 (5 bases). The CDR3 consists of 14 residues. Trimming shortened V by 0 bases and J by 4 bases, and 9 bases separated the two germline ends. Germline loops: CDR1 LGHNA, CDR2 YSLEER. The CDR3 loop reads CASSQELAGETQYF. The CDR3 DNA sequence: TGCGCCAGCAGCCAAGAGCTTGCGGGAGAGACCCAGTACTTC.

V gene TRBV5-1 combines with J gene TRBJ2-5, with 9 positions matching TRBD1. Germline CDR1 SGHRS, CDR2 YFSETQ. The CDR3 sequence is 15 residues long. V trimming: 4 bases; J trimming: 2 bases; junction bases outside the gene matches: 6. The CDR3, as DNA: TGCGCCAGCAGCCGACAGGGACAGGGTCAAGAGACCCAGTACTTC. It is translated as CASSRQGQGQETQYF.

This sequence joins TRBV30 and TRBJ2-2; 10 positions agree with TRBD1. CDR1 and CDR2 from the germline V gene are GTSNPN and SVGIG (reference sequence). This CDR3 region has 14 residues. V trimming: 3 bases; J trimming: 6 bases; junction bases outside the gene matches: 4. This chain's CDR3 is CAWREDRGAGELFF. The CDR3 DNA reads as TGTGCCTGGAGAGAGGACAGGGGGGCCGGGGAGCTGTTTTTT.

The chain joins TRBV5-1 to TRBJ1-1; 10 bases map to TRBD1. The ends lost 0 bases at V and 5 bases at J; junction bases unmatched: 4. The CDR3 runs 15 residues. Germline loops: CDR1 SGHRS, CDR2 YFSETQ. The CDR3 sequence: CASSLDGTGVTEAFF. CDR3 DNA: TGCGCCAGCAGCTTGGACGGGACAGGGGTGACTGAAGCTTTCTTT.

The rearrangement uses TRBV5-4 and TRBJ2-7, with D possibly TRBD1 on 5 matching bases. Germline V gene sequence: CDR1 SGHNT, CDR2 YYREEE (reference sequence). The V end was cut by 8 bases, the J end by 1 base, with 19 bases between. CDR3 length: 15 amino acids. In nucleotides, the CDR3 is TGTGCCAGTCATACTATCGACAGCTTTTCCTACGAGCAGTACTTC. Residues: CASHTIDSFSYEQYF.

This chain joins TRBV4-2 and TRBJ2-7; no reliable D call. The CDR3 length is 14 residues. Trimming cost V 0 bases and J 6 bases, with 12 bases left between them. CDR1 and CDR2 from the germline V gene are LGHNA and YNFKEQ. In nucleotides, the CDR3 is TGTGCCAGCAGCCAAGATCGATTGAGTTCCGAGCAGTACTTC. This sequence encodes CASSQDRLSSEQYF.

This clone was detected ten times or more. The V call is TRBV6-2 or TRBV6-3, the J call TRBJ1-2; a weak D match, TRBD1 (5 bases). The CDR3 is 17 residues long. The germline V gene encodes CDR1 MNHEY and CDR2 SVGEGT. V lost 2 bases and J lost 3, with 19 bases in between. The CDR3 bases are TGTGCCAGCAGTTACGCCTCGGGAGGGGCATTCCACTATGGCTACACCTTC. Protein: CASSYASGGAFHYGYTF.

The rearrangement links TRBV7-2 to TRBJ2-5, with a weak D call TRBD1 (6 bases). Germline lookup yields CDR1 SGHTA and CDR2 FQGNSA. V lost 6 bases and J lost 8, with 19 bases in between. The CDR3 is made up of 14 amino acids. The DNA of the CDR3 is TGTGCCAGCAGTTCCACTCCAGGGGATGTAACCCAGTACTTC. Translating it yields CASSSTPGDVTQYF.

The sample holds a few counts of this clone. The chain couples TRBV29-1 to TRBJ1-2; D gene ambiguous. This CDR3 comprises 12 residues. CDR1 is SQVTM, CDR2 ANQGSEA, per germline. Trimming removed 7 bases from V and 1 base from J, with 10 bases in between. This CDR3 is CSAEGDNYGYTF. The DNA of the CDR3 is TGCAGCGCCGAGGGAGATAACTATGGCTACACCTTC.

The rearrangement joins TRBV28 to TRBJ2-7, with TRBD2 as a possible D gene (6 bases). The CDR3 is 14 amino acids. V shed 5 bases and J shed 3 bases, with 14 bases lying between them. Germline V gene lookup returns CDR1 MDHEN and CDR2 SYDVKM. The CDR3 region has the DNA TGTGCCAGCAGTGGCGGGACTCTGGGCTACGAGCAGTACTTC. This codes for CASSGGTLGYEQYF.

V and J are TRBV24-1 and TRBJ2-3; D is ambiguous. CDR3 length: 14 residues. The V and J ends lost 4 bases and 4 bases respectively, with 11 bases between them. The V gene's germline CDR1 is KGHDR and CDR2 SFDVKD. CDR3: CATSDSAASDTQYF. In DNA, the CDR3 is TGTGCCACCAGTGACTCGGCGGCTTCAGATACGCAGTATTTT.

The chain links TRBV5-6 to TRBJ2-7; maybe TRBD1 (6 bases). The V end lost 4 bases, the J end lost 3 bases, and 17 bases lay between the germline ends. The germline V gene encodes CDR1 SGHDT and CDR2 YYEEEE. The CDR3 contains 15 residues. The CDR3 nucleotides are TGTGCCAGCAGCCCCACCGTGGGGGCTAGCTACGAGCAGTACTTC. Its protein is CASSPTVGASYEQYF.

The rearrangement uses TRBV4-3 and TRBJ1-3; 8 bases are shared with TRBD1. V lost 3 bases and J lost 14; bases outside the gene matches: 15. CDR1 LGHNA and CDR2 YSLEER come from the germline V gene. The CDR3 loop spans 15 amino acids. The CDR3 loop is CASSHLRGQRTPLYF. CDR3 bases: TGCGCCAGCAGCCACCTCAGGGGGCAACGGACCCCCCTATATTTT.

This clone occurred a few times. V gene TRBV5-1 combines with J gene TRBJ1-2; D is perhaps TRBD1 (5 bases). The CDR3 loop spans 15 amino acids. V lost 3 bases to trimming and J lost 8 bases, with 20 bases between them. Germline values: CDR1 SGHRS, CDR2 YFSETQ. This CDR3 is CASSWSGVGQDGYTF. As DNA, the CDR3 is TGCGCCAGCAGCTGGTCGGGAGTGGGGCAGGACGGCTACACCTTC.

The CDR3 here is CASSLVPGTQYF. As DNA, the CDR3 is TGTGCCAGCAGCTTAGTGCCGGGGACCCAGTACTTC. The chain carries TRBV11-2 and TRBJ2-5, with D unclear. The V end lost 1 base, the J end lost 7 bases, and 7 bases lay between the germline ends. Germline-derived CDR1 and CDR2 are SGHAT and FQNNGV. The CDR3 extends over 12 amino acids.